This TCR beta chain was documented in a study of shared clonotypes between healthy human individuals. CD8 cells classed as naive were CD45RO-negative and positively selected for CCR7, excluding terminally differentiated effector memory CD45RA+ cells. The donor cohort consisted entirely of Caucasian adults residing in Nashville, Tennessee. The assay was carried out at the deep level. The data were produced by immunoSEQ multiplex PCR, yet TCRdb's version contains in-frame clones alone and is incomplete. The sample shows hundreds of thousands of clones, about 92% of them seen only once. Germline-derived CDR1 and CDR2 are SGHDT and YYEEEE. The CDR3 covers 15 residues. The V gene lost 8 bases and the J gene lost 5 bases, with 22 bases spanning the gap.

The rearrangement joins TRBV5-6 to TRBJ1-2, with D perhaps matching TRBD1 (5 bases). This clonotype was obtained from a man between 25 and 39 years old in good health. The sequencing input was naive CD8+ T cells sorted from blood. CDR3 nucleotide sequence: TGTGCCAGTCAACATTTAGAGCGGGGCCAGTATGGCTACACCTTC. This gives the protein CASQHLERGQYGYTF.